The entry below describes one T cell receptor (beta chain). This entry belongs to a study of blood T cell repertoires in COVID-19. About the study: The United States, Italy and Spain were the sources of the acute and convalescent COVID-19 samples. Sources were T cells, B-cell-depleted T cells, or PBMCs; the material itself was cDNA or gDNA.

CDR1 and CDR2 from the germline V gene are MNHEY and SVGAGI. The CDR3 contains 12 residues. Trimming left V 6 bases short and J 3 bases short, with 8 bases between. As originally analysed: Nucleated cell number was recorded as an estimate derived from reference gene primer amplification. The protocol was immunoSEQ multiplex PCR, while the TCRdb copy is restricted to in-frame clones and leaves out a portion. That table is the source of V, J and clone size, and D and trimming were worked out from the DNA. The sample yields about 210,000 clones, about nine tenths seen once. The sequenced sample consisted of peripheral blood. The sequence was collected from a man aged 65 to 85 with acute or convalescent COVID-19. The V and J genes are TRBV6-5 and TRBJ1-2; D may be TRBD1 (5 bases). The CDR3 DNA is TGTGCCAGCAGCCAGGGCTACTATGGCTACACCTTC. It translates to CASSQGYYGYTF.